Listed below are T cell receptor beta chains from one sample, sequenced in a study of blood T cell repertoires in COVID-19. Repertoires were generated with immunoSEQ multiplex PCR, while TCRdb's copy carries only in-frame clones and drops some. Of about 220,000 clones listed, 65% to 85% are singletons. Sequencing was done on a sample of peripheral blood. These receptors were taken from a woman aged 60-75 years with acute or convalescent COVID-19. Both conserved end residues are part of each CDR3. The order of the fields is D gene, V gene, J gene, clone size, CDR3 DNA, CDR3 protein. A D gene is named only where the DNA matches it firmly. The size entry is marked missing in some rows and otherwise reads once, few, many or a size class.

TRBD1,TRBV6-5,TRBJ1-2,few,TGTGCCAGCAGTTCAACCCAGACAGGGTTCTATGGCTACACCTTC,CASSSTQTGFYGYTF
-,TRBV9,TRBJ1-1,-,TGTGCCAGCAGCGTAGGAGACACTGAAGCTTTCTTT,CASSVGDTEAFF
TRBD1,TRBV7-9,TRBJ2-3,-,TGTGCCAGCAGTCATAGTGGACAGGGTCACACAGATACGCAGTATTTT,CASSHSGQGHTDTQYF
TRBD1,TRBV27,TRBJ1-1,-,TGTGCCAGCAGGAGGACAGGTCAAAACACTGAAGCTTTCTTT,CASRRTGQNTEAFF
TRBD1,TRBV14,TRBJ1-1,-,TGTGCCAGCAGCCAAACAGGGGCTGAAGCTTTCTTT,CASSQTGAEAFF
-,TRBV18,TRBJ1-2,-,TGTGCCAGCTCACCGGACAACGTTCGGGGCTACACCTTC,CASSPDNVRGYTF
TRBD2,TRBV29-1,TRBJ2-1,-,TGCAGCGTTCGGACGACTAGCGGAAAGGAATACAATGAGCAGTTCTTC,CSVRTTSGKEYNEQFF
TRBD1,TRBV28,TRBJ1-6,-,TGTGCCAGCACCTGGGACAGGGGTATGGATTCACCCCTCCACTTT,CASTWDRGMDSPLHF
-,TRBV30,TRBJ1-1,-,TGTGCCTGGACCCGGGGGGAGAACACTGAAGCTTTCTTT,CAWTRGENTEAFF
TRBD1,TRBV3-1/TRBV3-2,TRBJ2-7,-,TGTGCCAGCAGCCGACAGGGGGGGAGCGAGCAGTACTTC,CASSRQGGSEQYF
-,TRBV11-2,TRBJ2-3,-,TGTGCCAGCAGCCTCCCGCCAGGGGAAGATACGCAGTATTTT,CASSLPPGEDTQYF
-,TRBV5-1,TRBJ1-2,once,TGCGCCAGCAGCGTTCAGGGAGGTTACTATGGCTACACCTTC,CASSVQGGYYGYTF
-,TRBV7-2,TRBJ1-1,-,TGTGCCAGCAGCTTAGTTCGGGTCCCGAACACTGAAGCTTTCTTT,CASSLVRVPNTEAFF
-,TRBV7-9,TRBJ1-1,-,TGTGCCAGCAGCCAGAACGAGGGTGGCACTGAAGCTTTCTTT,CASSQNEGGTEAFF
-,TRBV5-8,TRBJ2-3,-,TGTGCCAGCAGCCCGGGTCGAGTCGCTAGCACAGATACGCAGTATTTT,CASSPGRVASTDTQYF
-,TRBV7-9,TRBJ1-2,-,TGTGCCACAGGAAACTATGGCTACACCTTC,CATGNYGYTF
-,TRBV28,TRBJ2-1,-,TGTGCCAGCAGTTTACAGGTCGCCGCCTACAATGAGCAGTTCTTC,CASSLQVAAYNEQFF
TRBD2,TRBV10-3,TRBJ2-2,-,TGTGCCATCAGTGAGTCAAAGCGGGGGCCCGGGGAGCTGTTTTTT,CAISESKRGPGELFF
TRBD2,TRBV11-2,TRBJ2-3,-,TGTGCCAGCAGCTCCCGCCGGACTAGCGGGGGGGCGGATACGCAGTATTTT,CASSSRRTSGGADTQYF
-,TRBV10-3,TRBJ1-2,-,TGTGCCACCCTGAACTCTGCTAACTATGGCTACACCTTC,CATLNSANYGYTF
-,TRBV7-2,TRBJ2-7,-,TGTGCCAGCAGCCCCGACAATCAGGCCTACGAGCAGTACTTC,CASSPDNQAYEQYF
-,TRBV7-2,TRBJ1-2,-,TGTGCCAGCAGCTCACCAGGGGTGAAGAACTATGGCTACACCTTC,CASSSPGVKNYGYTF
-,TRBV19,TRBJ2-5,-,TGTGCCAGTAGTACGTGGTTGAGTGAGACCCAGTACTTC,CASSTWLSETQYF
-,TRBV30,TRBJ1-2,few,TGTGCCTGGAGAGGGGAACTCGAAAGGGGCTACACCTTC,CAWRGELERGYTF
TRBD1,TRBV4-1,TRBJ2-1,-,TGCGCCAGCAGCCAGCCGGGACAGGTGGACAATGAGCAGTTCTTC,CASSQPGQVDNEQFF
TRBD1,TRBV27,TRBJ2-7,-,TGTGCCAGCAGTGCGGGACAGGGGATTCACGAGCAGTACTTC,CASSAGQGIHEQYF
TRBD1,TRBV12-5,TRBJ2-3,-,TGTGCTAGTGGTTTGGGGACAGGGCTCACAGATACGCAGTATTTT,CASGLGTGLTDTQYF
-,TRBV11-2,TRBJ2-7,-,TGTGCCAGCAGCTCCCCAAACTACGAGCAGTACTTC,CASSSPNYEQYF
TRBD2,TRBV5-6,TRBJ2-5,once,TGTGCCAGCAGCTTGGCCGGACTAGGCGAGACCCAGTACTTC,CASSLAGLGETQYF
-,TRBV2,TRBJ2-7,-,TGTGCCAGCAGTGACGTCGGCTCCTACGAGCAGTACTTC,CASSDVGSYEQYF
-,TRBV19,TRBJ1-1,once,TGTGCCAGTAGTCGCAGGAAGAACACTGAAGCTTTCTTT,CASSRRKNTEAFF
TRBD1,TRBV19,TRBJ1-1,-,TGTGCCAGTAGTGCCGCCGCGACAGGGGTTTCTGAAGCTTTCTTT,CASSAAATGVSEAFF
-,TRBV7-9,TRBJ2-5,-,TGTGCCAGCAGCTTAGTTGTGGAGCAAGAGACCCAGTACTTC,CASSLVVEQETQYF
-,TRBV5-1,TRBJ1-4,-,TGCGCCAGCAGCTTGTTACCCACGGGGGAAAAACTGTTTTTT,CASSLLPTGEKLFF
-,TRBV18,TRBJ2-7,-,TGTGCCAGCTCACCACCGGGCTTTTCCTACGAGCAGTACTTC,CASSPPGFSYEQYF
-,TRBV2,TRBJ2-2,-,TGTGCCAGCAACCCGGGACAACACACCGGGGAGCTGTTTTTT,CASNPGQHTGELFF
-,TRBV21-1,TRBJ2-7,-,TGTGCCAGCAGCGGGGTAATTGGGGGGAACGAGCAGTACTTC,CASSGVIGGNEQYF
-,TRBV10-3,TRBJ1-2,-,TGTGCCATCAGTGACGCGGACTATGGCTACACCTTC,CAISDADYGYTF
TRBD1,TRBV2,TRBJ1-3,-,TGTGCCATTGGGACAGCTGGAAACACCATATATTTT,CAIGTAGNTIYF
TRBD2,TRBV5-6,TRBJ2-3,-,TGTGCCAGCACCCTCGACGGGGGAGGGACAGATACGCAGTATTTT,CASTLDGGGTDTQYF
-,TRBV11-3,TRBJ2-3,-,TGTGCCAGCAGCTTAGGAGGTTACACAGATACGCAGTATTTT,CASSLGGYTDTQYF
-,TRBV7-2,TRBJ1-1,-,TGTGCCAGCAGCTTAAATTCAGGGGTTGGCACTGAAGCTTTCTTT,CASSLNSGVGTEAFF
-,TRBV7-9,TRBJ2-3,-,TGTGCCAGCAGCTTACCTGATGGGCCCACAGATACGCAGTATTTT,CASSLPDGPTDTQYF
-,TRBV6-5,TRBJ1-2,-,TGTGCCAGCAAGCAGGGTCGGAACGGCTACACCTTC,CASKQGRNGYTF
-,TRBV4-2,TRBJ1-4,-,TGTGCCAGCAGCCAAGTTTCAGGGGCAGAAAAACTGTTTTTT,CASSQVSGAEKLFF
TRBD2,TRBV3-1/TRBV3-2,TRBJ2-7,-,TGTGCCAGCACCCAAGGGACTAACCCCACCTACGAGCAGTACTTC,CASTQGTNPTYEQYF
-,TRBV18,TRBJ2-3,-,TGTGCCAGCTCACACCGAGGGTCCTCCGGTCAATTCACAGATACGCAGTATTTT,CASSHRGSSGQFTDTQYF
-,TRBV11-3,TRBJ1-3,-,TGTGCCAGCAGCACAGGGACCGGAAACACCATATATTTT,CASSTGTGNTIYF
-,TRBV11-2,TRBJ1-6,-,TGTGCCAGCAGCTTAGCGCGGACTGATTCACCCCTCCACTTT,CASSLARTDSPLHF
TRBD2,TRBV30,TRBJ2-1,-,TGTGCCTGGAGAAGTACTAGCGGGGGGAGGGGTGAGCAGTTCTTC,CAWRSTSGGRGEQFF
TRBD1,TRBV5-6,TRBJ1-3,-,TGTGCCAGCAGCTCTTGGGACAGGGGAAACACCATATATTTT,CASSSWDRGNTIYF
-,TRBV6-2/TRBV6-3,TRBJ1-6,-,TGTGCCAGCAGTTACCCCGGGACAATGAATTCACCCCTCCACTTT,CASSYPGTMNSPLHF
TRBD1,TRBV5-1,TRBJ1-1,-,TGCGCCAGCAGCGACCTTCAGGGGGTAGACACTGAAGCTTTCTTT,CASSDLQGVDTEAFF
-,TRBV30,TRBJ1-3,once,TGTGCCTGGAGTGGACACGGGGGAGCTGGAAACACCATATATTTT,CAWSGHGGAGNTIYF
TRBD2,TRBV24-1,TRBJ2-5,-,TGTGCCACCAGTGATTTTGGTAGCGGGGGCCCCCGCCAAGAGACCCAGTACTTC,CATSDFGSGGPRQETQYF
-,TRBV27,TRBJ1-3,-,TGTGCCAGCAGTTTGACAGGTGTTTCTGGAAACACCATATATTTT,CASSLTGVSGNTIYF